The rows below give T cell receptor beta chains drawn from one sample of a study of blood T cell repertoires in COVID-19. Profiled with immunoSEQ multiplex PCR; TCRdb holds only in-frame clones, not every one. Of 110,000 to 150,000 clones in the sample, approximately 78% were seen once. The source material was PBMCs or T cells enriched from blood (not recorded which). The receptors were gathered from a woman aged 45-60 years who had recovered from COVID-19. The CDR3 runs from the conserved cysteine through the conserved F or W. Fields, in order: CDR3 length, J gene, clone size, D gene, V gene, CDR3 protein, CDR3 DNA. A D gene is named only where the DNA matches it firmly. Only some rows state a clone size, as once, few, many or a class for expanded clones.

CDR3 length: 13
J gene: TRBJ2-2
clone size: .
D gene: .
V gene: TRBV2
CDR3 protein: CASNRGLTGELFF
CDR3 DNA: TGTGCCAGCAACCGGGGACTCACCGGGGAGCTGTTTTTT

CDR3 length: 13
J gene: TRBJ2-1
clone size: few
D gene: TRBD1
V gene: TRBV2
CDR3 protein: CASRTDRGNEQFF
CDR3 DNA: TGTGCCAGCCGTACTGACAGGGGCAATGAGCAGTTCTTC

CDR3 length: 15
J gene: TRBJ2-5
clone size: .
D gene: TRBD1
V gene: TRBV11-1
CDR3 protein: CASSAVGQGEQTQYF
CDR3 DNA: TGTGCCAGCAGCGCCGTGGGACAGGGGGAACAGACCCAGTACTTC

CDR3 length: 15
J gene: TRBJ2-2
clone size: once
D gene: TRBD1
V gene: TRBV19
CDR3 protein: CASKPGQGATGELFF
CDR3 DNA: TGTGCCAGTAAACCCGGACAGGGGGCTACCGGGGAGCTGTTTTTT

CDR3 length: 16
J gene: TRBJ2-1
clone size: .
D gene: TRBD2
V gene: TRBV11-3
CDR3 protein: CASSLGRLAGSNEQFF
CDR3 DNA: TGTGCCAGCAGCTTAGGGCGACTAGCGGGGAGCAATGAGCAGTTCTTC

CDR3 length: 15
J gene: TRBJ1-2
clone size: .
D gene: TRBD1
V gene: TRBV5-6
CDR3 protein: CASSSAGGADYGYTF
CDR3 DNA: TGTGCCAGCAGCTCTGCAGGGGGCGCGGACTATGGCTACACCTTC

CDR3 length: 13
J gene: TRBJ1-1
clone size: .
D gene: .
V gene: TRBV29-1
CDR3 protein: CSGPGQEGTEAFF
CDR3 DNA: TGCAGCGGGCCGGGTCAGGAGGGCACTGAAGCTTTCTTT

CDR3 length: 13
J gene: TRBJ1-2
clone size: .
D gene: .
V gene: TRBV19
CDR3 protein: CASSPDKYYGYTF
CDR3 DNA: TGTGCCAGTAGCCCAGACAAATACTATGGCTACACCTTC

CDR3 length: 13
J gene: TRBJ1-1
clone size: once
D gene: .
V gene: TRBV6-5
CDR3 protein: CASSYDSYTEAFF
CDR3 DNA: TGTGCCAGCAGTTACGACAGCTACACTGAAGCTTTCTTT

CDR3 length: 13
J gene: TRBJ2-2
clone size: .
D gene: .
V gene: TRBV27
CDR3 protein: CASSPRQAGELFF
CDR3 DNA: TGTGCCAGCAGTCCCAGACAGGCCGGGGAGCTGTTTTTT

CDR3 length: 13
J gene: TRBJ2-1
clone size: .
D gene: .
V gene: TRBV7-9
CDR3 protein: CASSLDQGNEQFF
CDR3 DNA: TGTGCCAGCAGCTTAGACCAGGGGAATGAGCAGTTCTTC

CDR3 length: 14
J gene: TRBJ2-1
clone size: .
D gene: .
V gene: TRBV11-3
CDR3 protein: CASSLAGGFNEQFF
CDR3 DNA: TGTGCCAGCAGCTTAGCAGGGGGGTTCAATGAGCAGTTCTTC

CDR3 length: 15
J gene: TRBJ1-5
clone size: .
D gene: .
V gene: TRBV18
CDR3 protein: CASSPPGRSNQPQHF
CDR3 DNA: TGTGCCAGCTCACCACCGGGGCGTAGCAATCAGCCCCAGCATTTT

CDR3 length: 13
J gene: TRBJ1-5
clone size: few
D gene: .
V gene: TRBV19
CDR3 protein: CASSIDTDQPQHF
CDR3 DNA: TGTGCCAGTAGTATAGACACAGATCAGCCCCAGCATTTT

CDR3 length: 13
J gene: TRBJ1-1
clone size: few
D gene: TRBD1
V gene: TRBV7-9
CDR3 protein: CASSLEGATEAFF
CDR3 DNA: TGTGCCAGCAGCTTAGAGGGGGCCACTGAAGCTTTCTTT

CDR3 length: 14
J gene: TRBJ1-6
clone size: .
D gene: .
V gene: TRBV5-1
CDR3 protein: CASSLATVDSPLHF
CDR3 DNA: TGCGCCAGCAGCTTGGCTACAGTTGATTCACCCCTCCACTTT

CDR3 length: 16
J gene: TRBJ1-3
clone size: .
D gene: .
V gene: TRBV7-2
CDR3 protein: CASSLYPQAAGNTIYF
CDR3 DNA: TGTGCCAGCAGCCTATACCCACAGGCAGCCGGAAACACCATATATTTT